This record looks at one TCR beta chain sequence and its context. The antigen is not known. The data were taken from a study of T cells after yellow fever vaccination. General study results and limits: Contamination by abundant bulk-population clonotypes could be present in FACS-sorted repertoires.

CDR3 length: 17 amino acids. Trimming removed 1 base from V and 5 bases from J; junction bases left unmatched: 11. The V gene's germline CDR1 is SEHNR and CDR2 FQNEAQ (reference sequence). TCRdb re-called the 5' RACE reads with MiXCR, one entry per CDR3 protein. This table holds 500,000 to 650,000 distinct CDR3 sequences, less than 20% found once. The specimen was PBMCs, collected 5 days after the first yellow fever vaccination. This TCR was sampled from a man in his late teens or twenties who received the YFV17D yellow fever vaccine. The rearrangement joins TRBV7-9 to TRBJ2-5; TRBD1 agrees at 9 bases. The CDR3 DNA reads TGTGCCAGCAGCTTAGGATGGACAGGGGAGGTCTATGAGACCCAGTACTTC. Encoded protein: CASSLGWTGEVYETQYF.